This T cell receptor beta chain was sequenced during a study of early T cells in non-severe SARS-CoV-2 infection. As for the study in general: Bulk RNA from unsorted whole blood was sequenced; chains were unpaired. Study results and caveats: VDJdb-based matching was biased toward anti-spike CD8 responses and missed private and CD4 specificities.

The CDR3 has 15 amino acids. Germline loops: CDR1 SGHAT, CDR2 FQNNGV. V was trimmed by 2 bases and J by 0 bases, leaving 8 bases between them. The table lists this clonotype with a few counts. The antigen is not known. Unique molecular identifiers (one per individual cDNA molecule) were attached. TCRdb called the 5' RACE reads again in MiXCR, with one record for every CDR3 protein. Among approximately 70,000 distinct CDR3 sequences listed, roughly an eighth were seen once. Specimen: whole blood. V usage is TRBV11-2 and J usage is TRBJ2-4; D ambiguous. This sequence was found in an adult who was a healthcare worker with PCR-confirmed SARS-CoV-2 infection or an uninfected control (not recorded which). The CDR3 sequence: CASSLNALAKNIQYF. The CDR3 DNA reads TGTGCCAGCAGCTTAAACGCACTAGCCAAAAACATTCAGTACTTC. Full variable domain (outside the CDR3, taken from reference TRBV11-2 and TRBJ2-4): EAGVAQSPRYKIIEKRQSVAFWCNPISGHATLYWYQQILGQGPKLLIQFQNNGVVDDSQLPKDRFSAERLKGVDSTLKIQPAKLEDSAVYLCASSLNALAKNIQYFGAGTRLSVL.